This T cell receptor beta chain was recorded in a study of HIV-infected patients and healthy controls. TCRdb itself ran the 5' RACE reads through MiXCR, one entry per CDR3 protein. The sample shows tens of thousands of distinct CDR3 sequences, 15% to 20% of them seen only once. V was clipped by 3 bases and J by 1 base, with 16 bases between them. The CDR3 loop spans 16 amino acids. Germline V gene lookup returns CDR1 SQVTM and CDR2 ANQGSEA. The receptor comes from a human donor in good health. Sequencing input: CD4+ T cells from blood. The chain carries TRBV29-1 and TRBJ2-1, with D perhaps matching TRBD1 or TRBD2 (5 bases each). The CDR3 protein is CSVDKLGTFSYNEQFF. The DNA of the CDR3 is TGCAGCGTTGACAAACTTGGGACCTTTTCCTACAATGAGCAGTTCTTC.